This T cell receptor (beta chain) appears in the sequencing data of a study of neurological immune-mediated disorders. The wider study: The multiple sclerosis group of 34 included approximately 30 relapsing-remitting and 3 secondary progressive patients.

The CDR3 runs 14 residues. The germline CDR1 and CDR2 sequences are SGHTA and FQGNSA. V was shortened by 6 bases and J by 10 bases, with 18 bases between the two germline ends. TCRdb passed the 5' RACE reads through MiXCR, listing each CDR3 protein once. The sample holds under 70,000 distinct CDR3 sequences; 3% to 4.5% are singletons and the top ten take about 3.1%. This clonotype was counted many times. Sequenced input: PBMCs. The receptor was derived from a woman aged 30 to 39 with multiple sclerosis. The chain recombines TRBV7-2 with TRBJ2-2, with D possibly being TRBD2 (6 bases). CDR3 sequence: CASRPRFGGLELFF. The CDR3 nucleotides read TGTGCCAGCAGACCCAGATTTGGAGGGCTGGAGCTGTTTTTT. Full variable domain (outside the CDR3, taken from reference TRBV7-2 and TRBJ2-2): GAGVSQSPSNKVTEKGKDVELRCDPISGHTALYWYRQSLGQGLEFLIYFQGNSAPDKSGLPSDRFSAERTGGSVSTLTIQRTQQEDSAVYLCASRPRFGGLELFFGEGSRLTVL.